This T cell receptor (beta chain) comes out of a study of T cells in Graves' hyperthyroidism and ophthalmopathy. This clonotype was picked up a small number of times. Its target is unknown. Findings of the study overall: Blood held most thyroid clonotypes expanded above 0.001 frequency.

PBMCs were collected from a roughly 10 ml volume of fresh peripheral blood. The TCR beta CDR3 regions underwent amplification using RNA transcripts as the source. Initially, a first-round RT-PCR of the TCR CDR3 employed the HTBI primer set. TCRdb ran MiXCR on the multiplex PCR reads and lists one entry per CDR3 protein. Seen here are about 400,000 distinct CDR3 sequences, around 16% observed once, and the top ten hold 7.5% to 9%. The germline CDR1 and CDR2 sequences are MNHNS and SASEGT. The CDR3 has 14 residues. V shed 2 bases and J shed 6 bases, with 13 bases lying between them. The sequencing input was blood. The sequence came from a woman in her late teens or twenties with Graves' hyperthyroidism. The V and J genes are TRBV6-1 and TRBJ1-1; D gene uncertain. Written as DNA, the CDR3 is TGTGCCAGCAGTGAATACGGCGACGACGCTGAAGCTTTCTTT. Protein product: CASSEYGDDAEAFF.